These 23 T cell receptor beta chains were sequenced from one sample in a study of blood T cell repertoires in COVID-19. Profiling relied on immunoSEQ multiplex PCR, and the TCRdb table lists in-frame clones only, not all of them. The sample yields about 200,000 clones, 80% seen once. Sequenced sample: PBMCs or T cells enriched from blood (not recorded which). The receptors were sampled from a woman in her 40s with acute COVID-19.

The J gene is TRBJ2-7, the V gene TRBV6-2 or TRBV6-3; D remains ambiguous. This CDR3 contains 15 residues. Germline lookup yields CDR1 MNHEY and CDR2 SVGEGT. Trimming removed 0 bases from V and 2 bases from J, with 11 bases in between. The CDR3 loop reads CASSYSIGFTYEQYF. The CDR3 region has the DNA TGTGCCAGCAGTTACTCTATCGGGTTCACCTACGAGCAGTACTTC.

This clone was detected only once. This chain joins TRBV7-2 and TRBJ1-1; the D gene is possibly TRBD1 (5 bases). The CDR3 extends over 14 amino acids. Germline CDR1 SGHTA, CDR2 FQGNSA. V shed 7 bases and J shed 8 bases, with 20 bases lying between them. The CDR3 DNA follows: TGTGCCAGCAAAGAACCCCGGGGAGGGACCGAAGCTTTCTTT. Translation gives CASKEPRGGTEAFF.

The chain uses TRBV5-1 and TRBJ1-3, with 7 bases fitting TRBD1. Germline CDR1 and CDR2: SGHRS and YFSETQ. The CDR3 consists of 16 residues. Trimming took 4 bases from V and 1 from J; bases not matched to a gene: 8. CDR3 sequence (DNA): TGCGCCAGCAGCAGCGACAGGGTTGGGTCTGGAAACACCATATATTTT. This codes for CASSSDRVGSGNTIYF.

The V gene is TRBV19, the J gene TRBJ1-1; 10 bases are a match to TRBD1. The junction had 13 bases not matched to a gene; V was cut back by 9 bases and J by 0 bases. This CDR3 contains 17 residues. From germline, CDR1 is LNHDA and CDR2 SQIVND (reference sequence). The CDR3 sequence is CASPRGDRGYLNTEAFF. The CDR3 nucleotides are TGTGCCAGCCCGAGGGGGGACAGGGGATATTTGAACACTGAAGCTTTCTTT.

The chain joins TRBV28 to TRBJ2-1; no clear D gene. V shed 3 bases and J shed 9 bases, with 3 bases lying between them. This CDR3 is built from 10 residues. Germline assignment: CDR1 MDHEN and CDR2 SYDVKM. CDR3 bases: TGTGCCAGCAGTTTCGGTGAGCAGTTCTTC. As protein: CASSFGEQFF.

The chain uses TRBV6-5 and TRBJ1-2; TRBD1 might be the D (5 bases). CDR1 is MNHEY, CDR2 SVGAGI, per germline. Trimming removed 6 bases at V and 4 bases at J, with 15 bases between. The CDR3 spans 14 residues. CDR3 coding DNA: TGTGCCAGCAGGCCACCGGGGGTGACCTATGGCTACACCTTC. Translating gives CASRPPGVTYGYTF.

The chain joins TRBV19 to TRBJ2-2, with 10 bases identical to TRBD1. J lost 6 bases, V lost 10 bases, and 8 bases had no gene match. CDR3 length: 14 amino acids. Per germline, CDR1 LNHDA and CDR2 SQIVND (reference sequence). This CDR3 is CATRDRGDAGELFF. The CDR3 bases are TGTGCCACCCGGGACAGGGGAGACGCCGGGGAGCTGTTTTTT.

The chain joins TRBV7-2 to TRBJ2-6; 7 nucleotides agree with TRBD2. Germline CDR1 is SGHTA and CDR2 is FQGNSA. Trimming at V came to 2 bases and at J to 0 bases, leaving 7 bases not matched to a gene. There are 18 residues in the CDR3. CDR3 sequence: CASSLSLGLTSGANVLTF. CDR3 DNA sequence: TGTGCCAGCAGCTTAAGTTTGGGACTAACCTCTGGGGCCAACGTCCTGACTTTC.

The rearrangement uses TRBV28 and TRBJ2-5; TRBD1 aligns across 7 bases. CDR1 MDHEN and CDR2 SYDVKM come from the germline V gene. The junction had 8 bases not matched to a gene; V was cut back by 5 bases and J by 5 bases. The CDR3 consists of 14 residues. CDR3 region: CASSKDSRGETQYF. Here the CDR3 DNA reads TGTGCCAGCAGTAAGGACTCCAGGGGGGAGACCCAGTACTTC.

The CDR3 sequence is CAWSAGTGPYEKLFF. In DNA form, the CDR3 reads TGTGCCTGGAGTGCCGGGACAGGGCCGTATGAAAAACTGTTTTTT. The chain couples TRBV30 to TRBJ1-4; 9 positions match TRBD1. V was pared by 1 base and J by 6 bases, with 6 bases of the junction left unmatched. Per the germline V gene, CDR1 is GTSNPN and CDR2 is SVGIG (reference sequence). The CDR3 is 15 residues long.

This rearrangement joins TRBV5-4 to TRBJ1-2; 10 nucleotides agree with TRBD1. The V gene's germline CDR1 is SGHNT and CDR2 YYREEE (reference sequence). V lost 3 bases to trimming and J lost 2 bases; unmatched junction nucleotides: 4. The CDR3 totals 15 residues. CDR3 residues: CASSSGTGANYGYTF. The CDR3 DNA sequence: TGTGCCAGCAGCTCCGGGACAGGGGCGAACTATGGCTACACCTTC.

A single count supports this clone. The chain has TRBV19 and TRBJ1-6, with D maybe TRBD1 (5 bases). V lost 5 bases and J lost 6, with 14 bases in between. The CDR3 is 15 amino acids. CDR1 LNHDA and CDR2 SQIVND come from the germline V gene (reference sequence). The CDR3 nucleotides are TGTGCCAGTAGTGGGCCGACAGTTTTTAATTCACCCCTCCACTTT. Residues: CASSGPTVFNSPLHF.

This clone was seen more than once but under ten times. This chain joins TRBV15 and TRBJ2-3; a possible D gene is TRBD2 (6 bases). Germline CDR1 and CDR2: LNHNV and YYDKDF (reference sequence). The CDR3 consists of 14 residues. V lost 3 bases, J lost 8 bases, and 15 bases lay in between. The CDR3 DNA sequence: TGTGCCACCAGCAGTCGGGAGTCATCCCGTACGCAGTATTTT. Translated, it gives CATSSRESSRTQYF.

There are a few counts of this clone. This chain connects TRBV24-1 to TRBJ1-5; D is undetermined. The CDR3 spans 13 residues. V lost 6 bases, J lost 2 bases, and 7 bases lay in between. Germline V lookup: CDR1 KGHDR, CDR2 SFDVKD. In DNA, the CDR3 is TGTGCCACCAGTACGCCGGGCAATCAGCCCCAGCATTTT. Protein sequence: CATSTPGNQPQHF.

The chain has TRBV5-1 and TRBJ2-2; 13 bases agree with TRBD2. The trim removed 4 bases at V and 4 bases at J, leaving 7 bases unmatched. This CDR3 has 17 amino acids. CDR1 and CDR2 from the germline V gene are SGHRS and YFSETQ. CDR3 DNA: TGCGCCAGCAGCCCAAGGACTAGCGGGGGTGCCACCGGGGAGCTGTTTTTT. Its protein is CASSPRTSGGATGELFF. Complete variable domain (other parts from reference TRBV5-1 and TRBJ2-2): KAGVTQTPRYLIKTRGQQVTLSCSPISGHRSVSWYQQTPGQGLQFLFEYFSETQRNKGNFPGRFSGRQFSNSRSEMNVSTLELGDSALYLCASSPRTSGGATGELFFGEGSRLTVL.

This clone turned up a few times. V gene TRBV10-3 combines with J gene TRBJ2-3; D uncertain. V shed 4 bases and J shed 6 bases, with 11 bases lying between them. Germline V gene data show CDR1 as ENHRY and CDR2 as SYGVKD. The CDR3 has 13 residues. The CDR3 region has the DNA TGTGCCATCAGTGTAGAACCTGCGGATACGCAGTATTTT. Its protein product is CAISVEPADTQYF.

The CDR3 loop is CASSLGDFGQYF. The CDR3 bases are TGTGCCAGCAGCCTCGGGGACTTTGGGCAGTACTTC. The chain is built from TRBV7-8 and TRBJ2-4, with a tentative D call TRBD2 (6 bases). Trimming stripped 5 bases from V and 13 bases from J, with 15 bases between. The CDR3 is 12 amino acids. Per the germline V gene, CDR1 is SGHVS and CDR2 is FQNEAQ.

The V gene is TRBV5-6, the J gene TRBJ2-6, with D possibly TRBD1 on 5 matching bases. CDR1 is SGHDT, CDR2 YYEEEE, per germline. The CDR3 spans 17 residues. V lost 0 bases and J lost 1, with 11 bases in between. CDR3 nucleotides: TGTGCCAGCAGCTTGGTTCTACAGGTATCTGGGGCCAACGTCCTGACTTTC. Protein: CASSLVLQVSGANVLTF.

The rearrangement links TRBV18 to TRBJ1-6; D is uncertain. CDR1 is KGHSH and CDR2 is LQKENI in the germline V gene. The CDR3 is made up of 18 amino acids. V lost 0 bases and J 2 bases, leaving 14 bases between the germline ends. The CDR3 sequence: CASSPPIAGSAYNSPLHF. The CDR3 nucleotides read TGTGCCAGCTCACCACCGATAGCGGGGAGTGCCTATAATTCACCCCTCCACTTT.

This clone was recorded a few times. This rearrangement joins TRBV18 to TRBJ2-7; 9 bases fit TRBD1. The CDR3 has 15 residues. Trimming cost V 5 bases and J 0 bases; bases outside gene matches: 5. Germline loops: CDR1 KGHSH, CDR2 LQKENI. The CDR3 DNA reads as TGTGCCAGCTCATCTTCGGGACAGGGCTCCTACGAGCAGTACTTC. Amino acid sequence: CASSSSGQGSYEQYF.

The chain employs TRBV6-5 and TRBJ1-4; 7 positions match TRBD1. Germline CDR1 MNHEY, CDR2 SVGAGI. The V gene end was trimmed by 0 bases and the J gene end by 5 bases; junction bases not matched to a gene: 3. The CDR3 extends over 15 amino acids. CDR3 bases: TGTGCCAGCAGTTACTCGACCAGGGGGAATGAAAAACTGTTTTTT. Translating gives CASSYSTRGNEKLFF.

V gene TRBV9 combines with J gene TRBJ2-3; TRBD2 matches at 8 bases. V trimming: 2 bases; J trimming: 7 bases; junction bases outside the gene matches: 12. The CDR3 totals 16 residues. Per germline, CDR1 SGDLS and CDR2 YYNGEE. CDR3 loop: CASSVSGGAGSNTQYF. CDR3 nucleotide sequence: TGTGCCAGCAGCGTCTCCGGGGGGGCCGGTTCGAATACGCAGTATTTT. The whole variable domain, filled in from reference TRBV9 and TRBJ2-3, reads DSGVTQTPKHLITATGQRVTLRCSPRSGDLSVYWYQQSLDQGLQFLIQYYNGEERAKGNILERFSAQQFPDLHSELNLSSLELGDSALYFCASSVSGGAGSNTQYFGPGTRLTVL.

CDR3 residues: CASSVGQGLGGNTIYF. As DNA, the CDR3 is TGTGCCAGCAGCGTAGGTCAGGGACTGGGCGGAAACACCATATATTTT. The chain couples TRBV9 to TRBJ1-3; D is perhaps TRBD1 (5 bases). With 0 bases removed from V and 4 bases from J, the gap between germline ends came to 14 bases. CDR1 SGDLS and CDR2 YYNGEE come from the germline V gene. The CDR3 spans 16 residues.